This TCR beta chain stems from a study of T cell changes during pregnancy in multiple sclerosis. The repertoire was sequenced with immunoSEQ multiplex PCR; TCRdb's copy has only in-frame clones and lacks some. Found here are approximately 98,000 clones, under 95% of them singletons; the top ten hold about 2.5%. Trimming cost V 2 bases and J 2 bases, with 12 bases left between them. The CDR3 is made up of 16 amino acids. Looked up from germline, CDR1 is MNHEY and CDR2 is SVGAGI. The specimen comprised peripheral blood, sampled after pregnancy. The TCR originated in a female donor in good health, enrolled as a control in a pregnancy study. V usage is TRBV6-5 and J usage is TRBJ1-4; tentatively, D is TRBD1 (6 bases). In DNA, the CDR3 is TGTGCCAGCAGTTACCAACAGGGAATGACTAATGAAAAACTGTTTTTT. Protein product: CASSYQQGMTNEKLFF.